This T cell receptor (beta chain) was recovered during a study of T cells after yellow fever vaccination. General observations from the study: Post-booster repertoires again held most primary-vaccination clones (roughly 95% CD4, roughly 90% CD8).

About this clonotype itself: Antigen unknown.

The CDR3 loop spans 15 amino acids. Trimming removed 3 bases from V and 5 bases from J, with 16 bases in between. Germline CDR1 and CDR2: KGHSH and LQKENI. In TCRdb, the 5' RACE reads were re-called with MiXCR into one record per CDR3 protein. Of hundreds of thousands of distinct CDR3 sequences listed, about 12% were seen once; the top ten hold under 15%. The genes are TRBV18 and TRBJ2-5, with D possibly matching TRBD2 (7 bases). The receptor was derived from a man in his thirties or forties who received the YFV17D yellow fever vaccine. The input for sequencing was PBMCs, taken on the day of the yellow fever booster vaccination. CDR3 protein: CASSPAGARRETQYF. The CDR3 DNA reads TGTGCCAGCTCACCGGCGGGGGCGCGTCGGGAGACCCAGTACTTC.